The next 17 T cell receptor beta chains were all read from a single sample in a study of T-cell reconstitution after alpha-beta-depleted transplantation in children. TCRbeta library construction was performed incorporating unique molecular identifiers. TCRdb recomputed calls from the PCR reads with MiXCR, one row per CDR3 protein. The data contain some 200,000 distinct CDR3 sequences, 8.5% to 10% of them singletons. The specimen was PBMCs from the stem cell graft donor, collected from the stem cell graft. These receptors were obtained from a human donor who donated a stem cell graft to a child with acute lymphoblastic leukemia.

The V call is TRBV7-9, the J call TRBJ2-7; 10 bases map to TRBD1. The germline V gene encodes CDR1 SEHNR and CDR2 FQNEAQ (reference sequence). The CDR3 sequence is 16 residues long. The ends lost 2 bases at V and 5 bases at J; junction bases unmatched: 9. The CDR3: CASSLISGTGANEQYF. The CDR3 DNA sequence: TGTGCCAGCAGCTTAATCTCCGGGACAGGGGCAAACGAGCAGTACTTC. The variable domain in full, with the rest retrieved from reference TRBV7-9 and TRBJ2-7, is DTGVSQNPRHKITKRGQNVTFRCDPISEHNRLYWYRQTLGQGPEFLTYFQNEAQLEKSRLLSDRFSAERPKGSFSTLEIQRTEQGDSAMYLCASSLISGTGANEQYFGPGTRLTVT.

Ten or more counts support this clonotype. CDR3 coding DNA: TGTGCCAGCATCAATCAGGGGGCGGCCGGGGAGCTGTTTTTT. This encodes CASINQGAAGELFF. The V gene is TRBV27, the J gene TRBJ2-2, with 8 positions matching TRBD1. Germline lookup yields CDR1 MNHEY and CDR2 SMNVEV (reference sequence). The CDR3 spans 14 residues. V was clipped by 7 bases and J by 6 bases; unmatched bases: 7.

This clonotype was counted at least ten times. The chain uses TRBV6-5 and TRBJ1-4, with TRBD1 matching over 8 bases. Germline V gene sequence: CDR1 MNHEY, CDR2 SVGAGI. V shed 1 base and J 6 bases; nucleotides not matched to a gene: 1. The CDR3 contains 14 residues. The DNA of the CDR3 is TGTGCCAGCAGTTACTTGACAGGGGATGAAAAACTGTTTTTT. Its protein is CASSYLTGDEKLFF.

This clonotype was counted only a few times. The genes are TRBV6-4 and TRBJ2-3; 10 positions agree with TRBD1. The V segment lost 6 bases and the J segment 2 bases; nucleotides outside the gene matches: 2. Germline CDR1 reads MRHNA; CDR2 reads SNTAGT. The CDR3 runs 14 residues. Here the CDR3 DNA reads TGTGCCAGCAGCGGGACAGGGGCCACAGATACGCAGTATTTT. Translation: CASSGTGATDTQYF.

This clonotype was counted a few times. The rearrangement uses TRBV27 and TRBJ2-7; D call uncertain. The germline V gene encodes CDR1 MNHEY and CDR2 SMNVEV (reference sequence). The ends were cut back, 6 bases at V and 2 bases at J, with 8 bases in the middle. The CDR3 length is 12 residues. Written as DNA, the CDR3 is TGTGCCAGCAGGGACGGCACCTACGAGCAGTACTTC. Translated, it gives CASRDGTYEQYF.

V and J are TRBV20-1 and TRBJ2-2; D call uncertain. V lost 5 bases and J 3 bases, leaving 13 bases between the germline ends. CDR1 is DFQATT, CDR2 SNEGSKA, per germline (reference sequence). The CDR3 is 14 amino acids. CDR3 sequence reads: CSAPPIEDTGELFF. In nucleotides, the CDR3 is TGCAGTGCTCCTCCTATAGAGGACACCGGGGAGCTGTTTTTT.

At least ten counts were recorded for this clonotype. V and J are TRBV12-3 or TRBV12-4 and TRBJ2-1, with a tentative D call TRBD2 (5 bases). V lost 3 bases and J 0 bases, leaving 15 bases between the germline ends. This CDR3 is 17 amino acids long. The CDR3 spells CASSFNRERSSYNEQFF. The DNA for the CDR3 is TGTGCCAGCAGTTTTAATCGAGAGCGGAGCTCCTACAATGAGCAGTTCTTC.

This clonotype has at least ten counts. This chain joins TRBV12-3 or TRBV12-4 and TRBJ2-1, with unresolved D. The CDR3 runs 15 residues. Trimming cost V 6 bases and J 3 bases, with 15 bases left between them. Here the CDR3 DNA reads TGTGCCAGCAGCCCCCTTTGGCGGAACTACAATGAGCAGTTCTTC. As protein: CASSPLWRNYNEQFF.

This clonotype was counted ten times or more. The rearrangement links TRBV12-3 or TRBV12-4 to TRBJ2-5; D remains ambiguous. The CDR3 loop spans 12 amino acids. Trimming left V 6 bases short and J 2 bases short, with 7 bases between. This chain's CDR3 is CASSRLQETQYF. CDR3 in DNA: TGTGCCAGCAGCCGACTGCAAGAGACCCAGTACTTC.

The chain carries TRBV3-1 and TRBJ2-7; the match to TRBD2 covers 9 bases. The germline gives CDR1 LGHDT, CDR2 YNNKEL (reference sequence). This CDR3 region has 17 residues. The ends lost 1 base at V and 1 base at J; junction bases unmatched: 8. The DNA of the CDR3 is TGTGCCAGCAGCCAAGGGAGGAGACTAGCGGTGTCCTACGAGCAGTACTTC. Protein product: CASSQGRRLAVSYEQYF.

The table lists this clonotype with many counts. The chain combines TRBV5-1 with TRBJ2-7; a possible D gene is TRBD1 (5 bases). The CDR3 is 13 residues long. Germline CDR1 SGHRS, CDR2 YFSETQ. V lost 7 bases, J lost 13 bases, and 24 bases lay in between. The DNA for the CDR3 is TGCGCCAGCTGGGGTGTGGACAAAGCACACGCTTACTTC. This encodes CASWGVDKAHAYF.

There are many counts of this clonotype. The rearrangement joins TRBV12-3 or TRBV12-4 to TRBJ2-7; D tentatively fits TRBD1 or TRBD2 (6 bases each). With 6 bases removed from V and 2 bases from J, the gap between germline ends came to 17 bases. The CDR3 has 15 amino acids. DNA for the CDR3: TGTGCCAGCAGCGCGGGACAAACCGGCACCTACGAGCAGTACTTC. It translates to CASSAGQTGTYEQYF.

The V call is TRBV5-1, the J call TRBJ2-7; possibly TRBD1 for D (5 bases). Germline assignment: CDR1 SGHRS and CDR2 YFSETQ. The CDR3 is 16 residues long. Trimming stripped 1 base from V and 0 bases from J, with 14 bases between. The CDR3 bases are TGCGCCAGCAGCTTGACCGGCAGACAGAGCTCCTACGAGCAGTACTTC. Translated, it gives CASSLTGRQSSYEQYF. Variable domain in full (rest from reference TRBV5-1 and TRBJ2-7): KAGVTQTPRYLIKTRGQQVTLSCSPISGHRSVSWYQQTPGQGLQFLFEYFSETQRNKGNFPGRFSGRQFSNSRSEMNVSTLELGDSALYLCASSLTGRQSSYEQYFGPGTRLTVT.

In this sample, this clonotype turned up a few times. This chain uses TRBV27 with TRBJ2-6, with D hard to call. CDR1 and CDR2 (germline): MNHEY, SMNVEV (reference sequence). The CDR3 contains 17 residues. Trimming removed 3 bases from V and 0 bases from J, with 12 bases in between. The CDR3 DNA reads TGTGCCAGCAGTTTCGAATCTCTGTTCTCTGGGGCCAACGTCCTGACTTTC. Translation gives CASSFESLFSGANVLTF.

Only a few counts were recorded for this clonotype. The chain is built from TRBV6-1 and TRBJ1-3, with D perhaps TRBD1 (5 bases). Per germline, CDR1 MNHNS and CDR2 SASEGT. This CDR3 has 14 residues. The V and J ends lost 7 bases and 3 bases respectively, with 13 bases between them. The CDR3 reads CASTATTVGNTIYF. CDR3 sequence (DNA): TGTGCCAGCACCGCAACGACAGTTGGAAACACCATATATTTT.

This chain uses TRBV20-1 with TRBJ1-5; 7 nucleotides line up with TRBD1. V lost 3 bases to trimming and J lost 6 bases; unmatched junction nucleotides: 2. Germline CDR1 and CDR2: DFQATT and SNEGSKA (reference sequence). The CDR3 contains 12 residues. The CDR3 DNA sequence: TGCAGTGCTAGGGACAGGCCTCAGCCCCAGCATTTT. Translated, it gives CSARDRPQPQHF.

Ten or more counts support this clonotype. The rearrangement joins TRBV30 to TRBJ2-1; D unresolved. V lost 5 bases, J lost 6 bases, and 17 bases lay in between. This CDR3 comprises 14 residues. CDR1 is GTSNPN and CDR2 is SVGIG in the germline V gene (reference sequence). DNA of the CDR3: TGTGCCTGGGGCGTTTCGGGTCTCGCCAATGAGCAGTTCTTC. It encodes CAWGVSGLANEQFF. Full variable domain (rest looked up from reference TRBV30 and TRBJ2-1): SQTIHQWPATLVQPVGSPLSLECTVEGTSNPNLYWYRQAAGRGLQLLFYSVGIGQISSEVPQNLSASRPQDRQFILSSKKLLLSDSGFYLCAWGVSGLANEQFFGPGTRLTVL.